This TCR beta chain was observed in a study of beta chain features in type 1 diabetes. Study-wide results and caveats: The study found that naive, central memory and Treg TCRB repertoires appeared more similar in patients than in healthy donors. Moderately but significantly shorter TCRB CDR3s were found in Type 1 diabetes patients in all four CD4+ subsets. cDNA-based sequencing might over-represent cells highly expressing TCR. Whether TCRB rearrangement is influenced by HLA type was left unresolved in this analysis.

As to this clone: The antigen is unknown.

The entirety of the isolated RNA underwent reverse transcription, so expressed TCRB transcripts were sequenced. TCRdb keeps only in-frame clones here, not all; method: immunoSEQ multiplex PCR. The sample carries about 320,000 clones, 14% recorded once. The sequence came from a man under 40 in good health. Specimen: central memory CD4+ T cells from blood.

This CDR3 is CASSDASGGHYEQYV. The CDR3 nucleotides read TGTGCCAGCAGTGATGCCAGCGGAGGTCACTACGAGCAGTACGTC. V usage is TRBV28 and J usage is TRBJ2-7, with D tentatively TRBD2 (5 bases). CDR3 length: 15 amino acids. The V end was cut by 5 bases, the J end by 3 bases, with 17 bases between. From germline, CDR1 is MDHEN and CDR2 SYDVKM.